The present TCR beta chain was sequenced within a study of a mutant IDH1 vaccine in newly diagnosed glioma. Study-wide background: Vaccine dosing followed radiotherapy by 4-6 weeks, or accompanied temozolomide cycles. Sex distribution of treated patients was about 62% male and roughly 38% female; mean age was around 40 years.

As for time point: week 47, end of study. In the vaccine, a single dose held 300 ug of the mutant IDH1 20-mer peptide, along with topical imiquimod. Whole-study findings and limits: There seemed to be no relation between pseudoprogression and changes in top peripheral T cell clonotypes.

As to this clone: Its antigen is currently unknown.

The CDR3 runs 14 residues. Germline V gene data show CDR1 as ENHRY and CDR2 as SYGVKD. The V end lost 7 bases, the J end lost 1 base, and 14 bases lay between the germline ends. Repertoires were generated with immunoSEQ multiplex PCR, while TCRdb's copy carries only in-frame clones and drops some. This table has tens of thousands of clones, about 81% appearing once. This receptor was identified in a man aged 35-49 years with glioma. The rearrangement links TRBV10-3 to TRBJ2-7; D perhaps matches TRBD1 (5 bases). The sequencing used PBMCs, collected from a glioma patient whose treatment included an IDH1 peptide vaccine. This CDR3 reads CAITRSGQSYEQYF. CDR3 nucleotides: TGTGCCATCACTAGGTCAGGGCAATCCTACGAGCAGTACTTC.